This T cell receptor (beta chain) was identified in a study of T cell repertoires in cytomegalovirus infection (dated by TCRdb to the late 2010s). A note on the overall study: Because public TCR beta signatures pointed to carriage of CMV infection together with the matching HLA type, the HLA type of each donor mattered for the analysis.

This clonotype showed up just a few times. Its antigen remains unidentified. Base qualities were left out, and no much larger clone turns up one base away. This sample was sequenced with an Illumina HiSeq 1500. Using fastp trimming at Q25 and MiXCR clonotype assembly, TCRdb reanalyzed the public sequencing data and kept in-frame beta chains. All rows with the same CDR3 protein become a single entry with the most common DNA and genes. For this sample the table gives 150,000 or so distinct CDR3 sequences, of which under 20% were detected only once. Around 19% of the sample is taken by the ten largest. The paper's findings and limits, for the study overall: Cumulative frequency of public TCR beta family members discriminated carriers of CMV infection plus the relevant HLA type in this cohort and an independent approximately 370-donor cohort. In the ex vivo response, HLA-C-restricted CMV-specific TCR beta clonotypes were dominant, and in two of eight donors the single most frequent clonotype came from this HLA-C-restricted group.

According to the germline V gene (reference sequence), CDR1 reads MNHNY and CDR2 reads SVGAGI. The CDR3 has 13 amino acids, counting the end cysteine and phenylalanine. Left in the record is the CDR3 DNA by itself, 39 bases read in frame from the first base. A distance of 10 bases separates the germline ends of V and J, which lose 8 bases and 0 bases respectively. This chain is built from TRBV6-6 and TRBJ1-2; a weak D assignment points to TRBD1 (6 bases agree). The origin of this receptor is a human donor in good health (CMV status not recorded). Some clones in this sample may be carry-over from other donors' samples. The sequenced sample consisted of CD8+ T cells from PBMCs. The CDR3 has the sequence CASWTAANYGYTF. The sequenced DNA: TGTGCCAGCTGGACAGCCGCTAACTATGGCTACACCTTC.